This T cell receptor beta chain was observed in a study of PD-L1 blockade in urothelial cancer. Broader study findings: Stronger expansion of tumor-associated clones in blood at 3 weeks distinguished durable-benefit patients.

The investigators introduced synthetic TCR analog templates into each PCR as spikes. TCRdb keeps only in-frame clones here, not all; method: immunoSEQ multiplex PCR. The sample has roughly 90,000 clones; 90% to 95% are singletons. In the case of this clone: No antigen is known for it.

The sample was PBMCs, taken around atezolizumab (anti-PD-L1) treatment. The sequence derives from a man aged 60-69 years with urothelial cancer.

The CDR3 sequence is CASSERIETQYF. The CDR3 DNA sequence: TGTGCCAGCAGTGAGCGTATAGAGACCCAGTACTTC. V usage is TRBV2 and J usage is TRBJ2-5; no firm D call. This CDR3 is 12 amino acids long. The V end lost 3 bases, the J end lost 4 bases, and 6 bases lay between the germline ends. CDR1 is SNHLY and CDR2 is FYNNEI in the germline V gene. The entire variable domain, with the rest obtained from reference TRBV2 and TRBJ2-5, is as follows: EPEVTQTPSHQVTQMGQEVILRCVPISNHLYFYWYRQILGQKVEFLVSFYNNEISEKSEIFDDQFSVERPDGSNFTLKIRSTKLEDSAMYFCASSERIETQYFGPGTRLLVL.